The 26 T cell receptor beta chains in this list originate from one sample, sequenced in a study of CD8 T cells in ankylosing spondylitis. TCRdb re-analysed the 5' RACE reads in MiXCR, keeping a single row per CDR3 protein. This sample yields a few hundred thousand distinct CDR3 sequences, of which less than 25% are seen a single time; approximately 3.7% belongs to the top ten. The sample was blood, either unsorted or a sorted T cell fraction (not recorded which). All receptors derive from a female donor with ankylosing spondylitis or in good health (not recorded which).

V and J are TRBV7-2 and TRBJ2-7, with 11 bases that match TRBD2. Germline assignment: CDR1 SGHTA and CDR2 FQGNSA. This CDR3 has 14 residues. With 5 bases clipped from V and 7 bases from J, the junction kept 7 bases outside the gene matches. CDR3 nucleotides: TGTGCCAGCAGCCCACTAGCGGGAGAGGTTGAGCAGTACTTC. It yields the protein CASSPLAGEVEQYF.

This clonotype was counted between two and nine times. The chain uses TRBV11-2 and TRBJ1-1; D possibly corresponds to TRBD1 (6 bases). V shed 1 base and J shed 4 bases, with 10 bases lying between them. The germline gives CDR1 SGHAT, CDR2 FQNNGV. The CDR3 contains 14 residues. CDR3 coding DNA: TGTGCCAGCAGCTTAGTGAAGGGGGGCACTGAAGCTTTCTTT. Translating gives CASSLVKGGTEAFF.

CDR3 in DNA: TGTGCCAGCAGCCTGCTTGGGGGCGCAAGAAATGAGCAGTTCTTC. It codes for CASSLLGGARNEQFF. This chain links TRBV6-2 or TRBV6-3 with TRBJ2-1; tentative D call: TRBD1 (6 bases). The CDR3 sequence is 15 residues long. Germline V gene data show CDR1 as MNHEY and CDR2 as SVGEGT. The V end was cut by 6 bases, the J end by 7 bases, with 19 bases between.

This rearrangement joins TRBV4-3 to TRBJ2-3, with D maybe TRBD2 (5 bases). CDR3 length: 15 residues. Germline CDR1 reads LGHNA; CDR2 reads YSLEER. Trimming stripped 7 bases from V and 1 base from J, with 15 bases between. The CDR3 loop is CASKGQLAGTDTQYF. The CDR3 bases are TGCGCCAGCAAAGGTCAGCTAGCTGGCACAGATACGCAGTATTTT.

V and J are TRBV7-3 and TRBJ1-2; 7 bases agree with TRBD1. Trimming took 5 bases from V and 7 from J; bases not matched to a gene: 7. CDR3 length: 13 residues. In germline, CDR1 is SGHTA, CDR2 FQGTGA. This chain's CDR3 is CASSHDRDSGYTF. The DNA for the CDR3 is TGTGCCAGCAGCCATGACAGGGACTCTGGCTACACCTTC.

This clonotype was observed a few times. CDR3 protein: CSAPGRVTEAFF. The CDR3 DNA reads as TGCAGTGCACCTGGCCGTGTCACTGAAGCTTTCTTT. The chain employs TRBV20-1 and TRBJ1-1; D unclear. V shed 6 bases and J shed 4 bases, with 12 bases lying between them. Germline lookup yields CDR1 DFQATT and CDR2 SNEGSKA (reference sequence). The CDR3 has 12 residues.

V is TRBV6-1 and J is TRBJ1-1; the D gene is possibly TRBD1 (5 bases). Looked up from germline, CDR1 is MNHNS and CDR2 is SASEGT. The CDR3 runs 17 residues. V was cut by 6 bases and J by 2 bases, with 22 bases left in between. CDR3 DNA: TGTGCCAGCAGCCGCCCAGTGGGGCTGGGAATTAACACTGAAGCTTTCTTT. It translates to CASSRPVGLGINTEAFF.

This clonotype has a handful of counts. The J gene is TRBJ2-5, the V gene TRBV12-3 or TRBV12-4; D not resolved. The CDR3 sequence is 12 residues long. Trimming took off 0 bases at V and 5 bases at J, with 4 bases between the two ends. The CDR3 is CASSLAWETQYF. CDR3 bases: TGTGCCAGCAGTTTAGCCTGGGAGACCCAGTACTTC.

At least ten counts were recorded for this clonotype. The chain joins TRBV20-1 to TRBJ2-7, with TRBD1 identical over 8 bases. Germline V lookup: CDR1 DFQATT, CDR2 SNEGSKA (reference sequence). V trimming: 4 bases; J trimming: 5 bases; junction bases outside the gene matches: 7. The CDR3 is made up of 13 amino acids. The CDR3 is CSANGQGKDEQYF. For the CDR3, the DNA is TGCAGTGCTAACGGACAGGGAAAAGACGAGCAGTACTTC.

This clonotype was counted at least ten times. The chain carries TRBV20-1 and TRBJ1-5; the match to TRBD1 covers 10 bases. Germline V gene lookup returns CDR1 DFQATT and CDR2 SNEGSKA (reference sequence). This CDR3 is built from 12 residues. V was pared by 5 bases and J by 7 bases, with 2 bases of the junction left unmatched. CDR3 loop: CSAGQGGQPQHF. The CDR3 DNA sequence: TGCAGTGCTGGACAGGGGGGGCAGCCCCAGCATTTT.

This chain joins TRBV11-2 and TRBJ2-2; 7 nucleotides match TRBD2. V shed 1 base, J shed 6 bases, and the junction held 5 bases outside the gene matches. The CDR3 loop spans 15 amino acids. Germline CDR1 and CDR2: SGHAT and FQNNGV. The CDR3 region has the DNA TGTGCCAGCAGCTTAGGGGCGGGAGACGCCGGGGAGCTGTTTTTT. It specifies CASSLGAGDAGELFF.

This clonotype was seen only a few times. The CDR3 here is CASTMGGTSGRRSYNEQFF. DNA for the CDR3: TGTGCCAGCACGATGGGAGGGACTAGCGGGAGAAGGTCCTACAATGAGCAGTTCTTC. The chain recombines TRBV6-2 or TRBV6-3 with TRBJ2-1; 14 bases match TRBD2. V lost 7 bases, J lost 1 base, and 12 bases stayed unmatched. This CDR3 is 19 amino acids long. Germline loops: CDR1 MNHEY, CDR2 SVGEGT.

The chain recombines TRBV7-2 with TRBJ1-2; D might be TRBD1 (6 bases). Germline V lookup: CDR1 SGHTA, CDR2 FQGNSA. This CDR3 comprises 14 residues. V was shortened by 6 bases and J by 8 bases, with 19 bases between the two germline ends. The chain's CDR3 is CASSRITGRNGYTF. CDR3 bases: TGTGCCAGCAGTCGGATAACAGGGAGAAACGGCTACACCTTC.

This chain links TRBV10-3 with TRBJ1-2; a weak D match, TRBD1 (5 bases). The CDR3 extends over 14 amino acids. Per the germline V gene, CDR1 is ENHRY and CDR2 is SYGVKD. V was shortened by 4 bases and J by 6 bases, with 15 bases between the two germline ends. In nucleotides, the CDR3 is TGTGCCATCAGTGGAGGTGAGCAGGGAGATGGCTACACCTTC. Its translation is CAISGGEQGDGYTF.

This chain joins TRBV24-1 and TRBJ2-6; D is uncertain. This CDR3 contains 13 residues. Deletions cut 9 bases from V and 2 bases from J, with 7 bases between. In germline, CDR1 is KGHDR, CDR2 SFDVKD. CDR3 sequence: CATAPTGANVLTF. The CDR3 DNA reads TGTGCCACCGCCCCCACTGGGGCCAACGTCCTGACTTTC.

This clonotype has at least ten counts. The chain has TRBV6-5 and TRBJ1-6, with D unclear. The CDR3 contains 17 residues. V lost 2 bases, J lost 6 bases, and 17 bases lay in between. CDR1 is MNHEY, CDR2 SVGAGI, per germline. In DNA, the CDR3 is TGTGCCAGCAGTTACCCAGCCGTTTCCAATCTTAATTCACCCCTCCACTTT. It translates to CASSYPAVSNLNSPLHF.

This chain links TRBV27 with TRBJ2-1; 13 bases map to TRBD2. V lost 8 bases and J lost 6; bases outside the gene matches: 4. The V gene's germline CDR1 is MNHEY and CDR2 SMNVEV (reference sequence). This CDR3 is built from 14 residues. CDR3 nucleotide sequence: TGTGCCAGCTGGGGACTAGCGGGGCCCAATGAGCAGTTCTTC. Protein: CASWGLAGPNEQFF.

This chain connects TRBV12-3 or TRBV12-4 to TRBJ2-7; 9 positions match TRBD1. V was pared by 6 bases and J by 0 bases, with 3 bases of the junction left unmatched. CDR3 length equals 14 residues. The DNA of the CDR3 is TGTGCCAGCAGGAGACAGGGGGTCTCCTACGAGCAGTACTTC. It yields the protein CASRRQGVSYEQYF.

The table lists this clonotype with many counts. The chain has TRBV5-1 and TRBJ2-2; perhaps TRBD1 as D (5 bases). This CDR3 region has 14 residues. Germline CDR1 reads SGHRS; CDR2 reads YFSETQ. Trimming shortened V by 7 bases and J by 1 base, and 11 bases separated the two germline ends. CDR3: CASGLTGNTGELFF. The DNA of the CDR3 is TGCGCCAGCGGGCTAACAGGGAACACCGGGGAGCTGTTTTTT.

This sequence joins TRBV12-3 or TRBV12-4 and TRBJ1-2, with a tentative D call TRBD1 (5 bases). This CDR3 has 15 amino acids. Trimming cost V 1 base and J 4 bases, with 13 bases left between them. CDR3 bases: TGTGCCAGCAGTTTAGGCCCGGGACCGATCTATGGCTACACCTTC. Protein sequence: CASSLGPGPIYGYTF.

This clonotype was seen only a few times. The V and J genes are TRBV6-1 and TRBJ2-3; weak D call: TRBD2 (6 bases). Germline V gene sequence: CDR1 MNHNS, CDR2 SASEGT. This CDR3 contains 15 residues. Trimming pared 4 bases from V and 0 bases from J, leaving 11 bases between. The CDR3 sequence: CASSVIAVSTDTQYF. For the CDR3, the DNA is TGTGCCAGCAGTGTAATAGCGGTTAGCACAGATACGCAGTATTTT.

This clonotype was found a few times. The chain carries TRBV28 and TRBJ2-1, with 8 nucleotides matching TRBD1. With 7 bases clipped from V and 13 bases from J, the junction kept 9 bases outside the gene matches. There are 12 residues in the CDR3. CDR1 is MDHEN and CDR2 is SYDVKM in the germline V gene. The CDR3 nucleotides read TGTGCCAGCACTTCTGGAGGACAGGGTCAGTTCTTC. Its translation is CASTSGGQGQFF.

CDR3 protein: CAISEGQDLNTEAFF. As DNA, the CDR3 is TGTGCCATCAGTGAGGGCCAGGATCTTAACACTGAAGCTTTCTTT. V usage is TRBV10-3 and J usage is TRBJ1-1; no firm D call. The CDR3 length is 15 residues. V was cut by 2 bases and J by 2 bases, with 12 bases left in between. Germline V gene data show CDR1 as ENHRY and CDR2 as SYGVKD.

This clonotype appeared a few times. This chain connects TRBV20-1 to TRBJ1-1, with D perhaps TRBD1 (5 bases). In germline, CDR1 is DFQATT, CDR2 SNEGSKA (reference sequence). The CDR3 sequence is 14 residues long. V lost 0 bases, J lost 7 bases, and 15 bases lay in between. The CDR3 nucleotides are TGCAGTGCTAGAGATATGGGCAGGGTGGTTGAAGCTTTCTTT. Translated, it gives CSARDMGRVVEAFF.

The V and J genes are TRBV6-5 and TRBJ1-2; no clear D. This CDR3 spans 11 amino acids. The germline CDR1 and CDR2 sequences are MNHEY and SVGAGI. Trimming shortened V by 6 bases and J by 8 bases, and 10 bases separated the two germline ends. Here the CDR3 DNA reads TGTGCCAGCAGGAGGGAGGACGGCTACACCTTC. Protein sequence: CASRREDGYTF.

This clonotype was seen only a few times. The chain has TRBV11-2 and TRBJ2-5, with D perhaps being TRBD1 or TRBD2 (6 bases each). Looked up from germline, CDR1 is SGHAT and CDR2 is FQNNGV. Trimming stripped 3 bases from V and 4 bases from J, with 9 bases between. There are 13 residues in the CDR3. DNA of the CDR3: TGTGCCAGCAGCTTGGGGGGCCCAGAGACCCAGTACTTC. It translates to CASSLGGPETQYF. Full variable domain (rest looked up from reference TRBV11-2 and TRBJ2-5): EAGVAQSPRYKIIEKRQSVAFWCNPISGHATLYWYQQILGQGPKLLIQFQNNGVVDDSQLPKDRFSAERLKGVDSTLKIQPAKLEDSAVYLCASSLGGPETQYFGPGTRLLVL.